Presented here are 8 T cell receptor beta chains from one specimen sequenced in a study of Graves' ophthalmopathy and Graves' hyperthyroidism. The TCR beta CDR3 regions underwent amplification from RNA transcripts. An opening RT-PCR round employed HTBI primers and preceded a second-round multiplex PCR. A single record per CDR3 protein comes from TCRdb applying MiXCR to the multiplex PCR reads. The sample includes about 200,000 distinct CDR3 sequences, less than 30% of them seen just once. Material for sequencing was peripheral blood. Receptors originate from a man between 45 and 60 years old with Graves' ophthalmopathy.

CDR3 sequence reads: CASSPTGQSFGELFF. The CDR3 DNA reads TGTGCCAGCAGCCCCACGGGACAGTCTTTCGGGGAGCTGTTTTTT. The chain is built from TRBV7-2 and TRBJ2-2, with TRBD1 identical over 7 bases. CDR3 length: 15 residues. V dropped 5 bases and J dropped 7; count of bases not matched to a gene: 10. Germline loops: CDR1 SGHTA, CDR2 FQGNSA.

In its sample, this clonotype was seen many times. CDR3 bases: TGTGCCACCAGTGAATCGCCGGGACAGGGGGTAGGGGAGACCCAGTACTTC. Its protein is CATSESPGQGVGETQYF. The chain uses TRBV24-1 and TRBJ2-5; 11 bases are a match to TRBD1. J was trimmed by 5 bases and V by 4 bases; bases with no gene match: 11. Per germline, CDR1 KGHDR and CDR2 SFDVKD. The length of the CDR3 is 17 residues.

This clonotype was observed many times. This chain uses TRBV6-2 or TRBV6-3 with TRBJ2-5; D not resolved. The germline V gene has CDR1 MNHEY and CDR2 SVGEGT. Trimming cost V 6 bases and J 5 bases, with 10 bases left between them. The CDR3 spans 12 residues. The CDR3 DNA reads as TGTGCCAGCAGCCTCTATGGGGAGACCCAGTACTTC. Protein sequence: CASSLYGETQYF.

This clonotype was found many times. The V and J genes are TRBV27 and TRBJ1-3, with TRBD1 matching 7 bases. The CDR3 runs 17 residues. Trimming cost V 4 bases and J 0 bases; bases outside gene matches: 9. The germline CDR1 and CDR2 sequences are MNHEY and SMNVEV (reference sequence). CDR3 nucleotides: TGTGCCAGCAGTTCTCTGACAGGGACATACTCTGGAAACACCATATATTTT. Amino acids: CASSSLTGTYSGNTIYF.

This clonotype showed up many times. The chain recombines TRBV19 with TRBJ2-5; 8 bases fit TRBD1. The CDR3 consists of 15 residues. Trimming at V came to 6 bases and at J to 1 base, leaving 7 bases not matched to a gene. Germline V gives CDR1 LNHDA, CDR2 SQIVND (reference sequence). Written as DNA, the CDR3 is TGTGCCAGTAGAGCGGACAGGGCCCGCCAAGAGACCCAGTACTTC. Amino acid sequence: CASRADRARQETQYF.

The chain is built from TRBV6-1 and TRBJ2-5; maybe TRBD1 (5 bases). V lost 9 bases and J 2 bases, leaving 10 bases between the germline ends. The CDR3 length is 12 residues. Germline CDR1 reads MNHNS; CDR2 reads SASEGT. The CDR3 sequence: CASRAGQETQYF. The CDR3 DNA follows: TGTGCCAGTAGGGCAGGGCAAGAGACCCAGTACTTC.

The J gene is TRBJ1-1, the V gene TRBV5-1, with 11 bases aligning to TRBD1. This CDR3 contains 17 residues. CDR1 SGHRS and CDR2 YFSETQ come from the germline V gene. Unmatched junction bases numbered 6, after V lost 2 bases and J lost 0 bases. CDR3: CASSFFRDRGMNTEAFF. CDR3 bases: TGCGCCAGCAGCTTCTTCCGGGACAGGGGGATGAACACTGAAGCTTTCTTT.

This clonotype has a count of ten or more. The J gene is TRBJ2-5, the V gene TRBV29-1; D ambiguous. The CDR3 is 14 amino acids. V was cut by 3 bases and J by 5 bases, with 16 bases left in between. Germline loops: CDR1 SQVTM, CDR2 ANQGSEA. The CDR3 DNA sequence: TGCAGCGTTGAGCCCGTTCCCCCTGGCGAGACCCAGTACTTC. Translating gives CSVEPVPPGETQYF.